The present T cell receptor beta chain was sequenced within a study of blood T cell repertoires in COVID-19. The method was immunoSEQ multiplex PCR; TCRdb's version includes in-frame clones alone and lacks a portion of them. The data hold about 200,000 clones, with approximately 91% observed a single time. The germline V gene has CDR1 LGHDT and CDR2 YNNKEL (reference sequence). V lost 1 base to trimming and J lost 4 bases; unmatched junction nucleotides: 3. The CDR3 has 15 residues. V and J are TRBV3-1 (or the pseudogene TRBV3-2) and TRBJ2-5; 10 positions match TRBD2. Sequencing used peripheral blood. This TCR was recovered from a man between 18 and 29 years old with active or convalescent COVID-19. The CDR3 bases are TGTGCCAGCAGCCAAGCTAGCGGGGGTGCAGAGACCCAGTACTTC. Translated: CASSQASGGAETQYF.